This T cell receptor beta chain stems from a study of cytomegalovirus exposure and HLA in healthy donors. Study-wide context: Ancestry clustering placed around 80% of some 400 genotyped donors in the Caucasian-associated cluster. General study points: A later analysis linked a missense variant in DCLRE1C to the trimming of TCR beta V and J genes. A prior analysis recorded that most TCR beta V segments were productive about 87% or about 30% of the time. There were several of the most significant clusters that appeared linked to common viral pathogens in a later analysis.

The CDR3 extends over 15 amino acids. Per germline, CDR1 SGHAT and CDR2 FQNNGV. V lost 2 bases, J lost 3 bases, and 3 bases stayed unmatched. Vbeta (60) and Jbeta (13) primers were used in the PCR. Only in-frame clones appear in the TCRdb table, and some are missing; sequencing was by immunoSEQ multiplex PCR. The data hold tens of thousands of clones, with approximately 70% observed a single time. A remark on this clone: What it recognizes is unknown.

The source is a woman aged 35 to 49 in good health and CMV-seropositive. The chain has TRBV11-2 and TRBJ2-7, with 11 bases identical to TRBD2. The sample comprised PBMCs. CDR3 sequence reads: CASSLYGTSGYEQYF. The CDR3 coding sequence is TGTGCCAGCAGCTTATATGGGACTAGCGGCTACGAGCAGTACTTC.